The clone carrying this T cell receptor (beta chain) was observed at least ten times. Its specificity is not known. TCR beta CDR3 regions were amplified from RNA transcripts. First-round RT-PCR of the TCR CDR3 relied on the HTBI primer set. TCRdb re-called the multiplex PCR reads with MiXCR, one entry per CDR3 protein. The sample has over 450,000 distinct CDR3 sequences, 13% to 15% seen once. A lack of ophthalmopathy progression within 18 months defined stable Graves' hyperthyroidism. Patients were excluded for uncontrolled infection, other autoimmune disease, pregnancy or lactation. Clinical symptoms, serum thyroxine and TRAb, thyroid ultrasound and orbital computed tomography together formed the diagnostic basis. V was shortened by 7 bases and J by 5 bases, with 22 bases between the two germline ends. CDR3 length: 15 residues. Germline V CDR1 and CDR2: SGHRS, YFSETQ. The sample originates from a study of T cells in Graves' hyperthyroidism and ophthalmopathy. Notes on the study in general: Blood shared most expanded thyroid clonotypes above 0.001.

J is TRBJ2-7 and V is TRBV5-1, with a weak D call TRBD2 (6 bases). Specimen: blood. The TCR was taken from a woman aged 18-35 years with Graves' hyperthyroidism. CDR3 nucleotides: TGCGCCAGCGGCCTGGGAGATAGCGGTTCGGACGAGCAGTACTTC. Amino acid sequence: CASGLGDSGSDEQYF.